Included here is one T cell receptor (beta chain) sequence, with context. This entry is derived from a study of T cell responses to AZD1222 COVID-19 vaccine. Germline values: CDR1 SEHNR, CDR2 FQNEAQ (reference sequence). This CDR3 is built from 13 residues. V gave up 2 bases and J gave up 4 bases, with 6 bases separating them. Profiled with immunoSEQ multiplex PCR; TCRdb holds only in-frame clones, not every one. Among 200,000 to 250,000 clones listed, 85% to 95% were seen once. V is TRBV7-9 and J is TRBJ1-3; no definite D call. This TCR was sampled from an adult in good health. The starting material was peripheral blood, obtained on day 0 of MenACWY control vaccination. Here the CDR3 DNA reads TGTGCCAGCAGCTTATTGTTAGGAAACACCATATATTTT. Its protein product is CASSLLLGNTIYF.